These 31 T cell receptor beta chains share one sample of origin, sequenced in a study of identical twins. TCRdb recomputed calls from the 5' RACE reads with MiXCR, one row per CDR3 protein. The sample has roughly 250,000 distinct CDR3 sequences; more than 12% are singletons. Sequencing was carried out using memory (CD45RO+) T cells sorted from blood. The receptors stem from a woman under 30 in good health.

The genes are TRBV18 and TRBJ2-1; D remains unclear. The germline gives CDR1 KGHSH, CDR2 LQKENI. Trimming took 1 base from V and 5 from J, leaving 6 bases between them. This CDR3 is built from 13 residues. The CDR3 sequence: CASSPQFNNEQFF. The CDR3 DNA is TGTGCCAGCTCACCACAATTTAACAATGAGCAGTTCTTC.

This chain uses TRBV4-1 with TRBJ2-3, with unresolved D. Germline CDR1 is MGHRA and CDR2 is YSYEKL. V was trimmed by 3 bases and J by 5 bases, leaving 9 bases between them. This CDR3 region has 13 residues. The CDR3 loop is CASSHSRQDTQYF. The CDR3 coding sequence is TGCGCCAGCAGCCACTCAAGACAAGATACGCAGTATTTT.

The chain employs TRBV5-1 and TRBJ1-2, with 10 nucleotides matching TRBD1. The J segment lost 5 bases and the V segment lost 0 bases, leaving 7 bases of the junction unmatched. CDR1 and CDR2 from the germline V gene are SGHRS and YFSETQ. The CDR3 is made up of 16 amino acids. CDR3 residues: CASSLGHRDRGYGYTF. The CDR3 nucleotides are TGCGCCAGCAGCTTGGGCCACCGGGACAGGGGATATGGCTACACCTTC. Looking up the rest from reference TRBV5-1 and TRBJ1-2 gives the full variable domain: KAGVTQTPRYLIKTRGQQVTLSCSPISGHRSVSWYQQTPGQGLQFLFEYFSETQRNKGNFPGRFSGRQFSNSRSEMNVSTLELGDSALYLCASSLGHRDRGYGYTFGSGTRLTVV.

The chain carries TRBV12-5 and TRBJ2-3; TRBD2 matches 7 bases. The CDR3 spans 16 residues. The V and J ends lost 6 bases and 3 bases, in that order; junction bases with no gene match: 12. The germline V gene encodes CDR1 LGHNT and CDR2 FRNRAP. The CDR3 DNA is TGTGCTAGTGGACGGGACTACCTCGGGGGTACAGATACGCAGTATTTT. It encodes CASGRDYLGGTDTQYF.

V and J are TRBV6-1 and TRBJ1-6, with D perhaps matching TRBD1 (5 bases). This CDR3 has 15 amino acids. Trimming shortened V by 2 bases and J by 6 bases, and 11 bases separated the two germline ends. Per the germline V gene, CDR1 is MNHNS and CDR2 is SASEGT. The CDR3 bases are TGTGCCAGCAGTGAATCGGCAGGGCGTAATTCACCCCTCCACTTT. This codes for CASSESAGRNSPLHF.

Many counts were recorded for this clonotype. V usage is TRBV5-1 and J usage is TRBJ2-5; D may be TRBD1 or TRBD2 (5 bases each). The CDR3 runs 15 residues. V gave up 1 base and J gave up 4 bases, with 14 bases separating them. CDR1 is SGHRS, CDR2 YFSETQ, per germline. CDR3 DNA sequence: TGCGCCAGCAGCTTGTTGCCGATGAGGGGAGAGACCCAGTACTTC. Encoded protein: CASSLLPMRGETQYF.

V is TRBV7-9 and J is TRBJ2-5; TRBD2 matches at 10 bases. Unmatched junction bases numbered 11, after V lost 7 bases and J lost 6 bases. The CDR3 spans 15 residues. Germline loops: CDR1 SEHNR, CDR2 FQNEAQ (reference sequence). The CDR3 region is CASTIELAGLKTQYF. The CDR3 DNA reads TGTGCCAGCACCATAGAACTAGCGGGGTTAAAGACCCAGTACTTC.

The chain joins TRBV9 to TRBJ2-2; D unresolved. The CDR3 is 17 residues long. Trimming left V 1 base short and J 0 bases short, with 13 bases between. Germline CDR1 SGDLS, CDR2 YYNGEE. Written as DNA, the CDR3 is TGTGCCAGCAGCGTATCCCGAGCGACTTCGAACACCGGGGAGCTGTTTTTT. It encodes CASSVSRATSNTGELFF.

The gene calls are TRBV5-1 and TRBJ2-1; D is unclear. Trimming took 0 bases from V and 8 from J, leaving 15 bases between them. The germline V gene has CDR1 SGHRS and CDR2 YFSETQ. The CDR3 spans 15 residues. The CDR3 bases are TGCGCCAGCAGCTTGGGACGGTCCCGGGCAGATGAGCAGTTCTTC. It encodes CASSLGRSRADEQFF.

V usage is TRBV18 and J usage is TRBJ2-7, with D possibly being TRBD2 (6 bases). CDR1 KGHSH and CDR2 LQKENI come from the germline V gene. V lost 6 bases and J 0 bases, leaving 15 bases between the germline ends. The CDR3 spans 15 residues. CDR3 loop: CASSTGSPSSYEQYF. The DNA for the CDR3 is TGTGCCAGCTCTACCGGGAGTCCGAGCTCCTACGAGCAGTACTTC.

Only a few counts were recorded for this clonotype. V usage is TRBV5-4 and J usage is TRBJ1-2, with unresolved D. Germline V CDR1 and CDR2: SGHNT, YYREEE (reference sequence). The CDR3 loop spans 14 amino acids. The ends were cut back, 1 base at V and 8 bases at J, with 15 bases in the middle. The CDR3 DNA reads as TGTGCCAGCAGCTTGCCCCCCCCGGGAGGCGGCTACACCTTC. Its protein is CASSLPPPGGGYTF.

This chain joins TRBV20-1 and TRBJ2-1, with 8 bases that match TRBD2. The CDR3 spans 16 residues. In germline, CDR1 is DFQATT, CDR2 SNEGSKA (reference sequence). With V trimmed by 4 bases and J by 7 bases, 15 bases remained unmatched. CDR3 coding DNA: TGCAGTGCTATATCCCCCGCCGCGCGGGAGGTAAATGAGCAGTTCTTC. It specifies CSAISPAAREVNEQFF.

This clonotype was recorded a few times. J is TRBJ2-1 and V is TRBV18; D is perhaps TRBD1 or TRBD2 (5 bases each). The CDR3 extends over 15 amino acids. CDR1 and CDR2 (germline): KGHSH, LQKENI. The V end was cut by 0 bases, the J end by 2 bases, with 8 bases between. CDR3 DNA sequence: TGTGCCAGCTCACCACCGGGGGACCCCTACAATGAGCAGTTCTTC. It encodes CASSPPGDPYNEQFF.

The chain uses TRBV6-5 and TRBJ1-2, with unresolved D. Trimming took off 2 bases at V and 3 bases at J, with 7 bases between the two ends. The CDR3 is 13 residues long. Germline CDR1 reads MNHEY; CDR2 reads SVGAGI. The CDR3 region is CASSYQSHYGYTF. CDR3 bases: TGTGCCAGCAGTTACCAGTCCCACTATGGCTACACCTTC.

The chain employs TRBV11-2 and TRBJ2-7; the D gene is possibly TRBD1 (6 bases). This CDR3 has 13 amino acids. Trimming removed 6 bases from V and 5 bases from J, with 14 bases in between. The germline V gene encodes CDR1 SGHAT and CDR2 FQNNGV. The CDR3 DNA is TGTGCCAGCAGAATACAGGGATCCCACGAGCAGTACTTC. Its protein product is CASRIQGSHEQYF.

The chain carries TRBV9 and TRBJ2-1; 12 bases fit TRBD2. Germline CDR1 is SGDLS and CDR2 is YYNGEE. V was clipped by 3 bases and J by 6 bases; unmatched bases: 4. This CDR3 contains 15 residues. The DNA for the CDR3 is TGTGCCAGCAGCGCTAGCGGGGGGGCGTCCAATGAGCAGTTCTTC. It yields the protein CASSASGGASNEQFF.

This clonotype was counted many times. The J gene is TRBJ2-7, the V gene TRBV7-2; the D is unclear. V dropped 5 bases and J dropped 0 bases, with 14 bases sitting between them. Germline V lookup: CDR1 SGHTA, CDR2 FQGNSA. The CDR3 has 15 amino acids. The CDR3 loop reads CASSHAAQSSYEQYF. DNA of the CDR3: TGTGCCAGCAGCCATGCCGCTCAAAGCTCCTACGAGCAGTACTTC.

V usage is TRBV10-2 and J usage is TRBJ2-7, with D perhaps matching TRBD1 (5 bases). Trimming left V 6 bases short and J 0 bases short, with 15 bases between. The CDR3 has 15 residues. From germline, CDR1 is WSHSY and CDR2 SAAADI. CDR3 sequence (DNA): TGCGCCAGCAGAGGGGTTTTAATAAACTCCTACGAGCAGTACTTC. Amino acid sequence: CASRGVLINSYEQYF.

This clonotype came up a few times. The chain employs TRBV12-3 or TRBV12-4 and TRBJ1-2; the D is unclear. The CDR3 covers 11 residues. The V end was cut by 2 bases, the J end by 8 bases, with 6 bases between. The CDR3, as DNA: TGTGCCAGCAGTTTATATGGAGGCTACACCTTC. Translation: CASSLYGGYTF.

This clonotype has more than one count but fewer than ten. The V gene is TRBV20-1, the J gene TRBJ1-1, with D perhaps matching TRBD1 (6 bases). With 6 bases removed from V and 7 bases from J, the gap between germline ends came to 21 bases. The CDR3 consists of 14 residues. Germline CDR1 DFQATT, CDR2 SNEGSKA (reference sequence). The CDR3: CSANSGGDLIEAFF. For the CDR3, the DNA is TGCAGTGCCAACTCTGGGGGCGATCTGATTGAAGCTTTCTTT.

As to this clonotype: This sequence may be a read error, since a much larger clone differs from it by one base. This chain's CDR3 is CASSTTQQGRYNEQFF. Written as DNA, the CDR3 is TGTGCCAGTAGTACCACCCAACAGGGACGCTACAATGAGCAGTTCTTC. The chain recombines TRBV19 with TRBJ2-1, with D maybe TRBD1 (6 bases). Germline V gene data show CDR1 as LNHDA and CDR2 as SQIVND (reference sequence). V lost 4 bases and J lost 3, with 16 bases in between. The CDR3 contains 16 residues.

There are many counts of this clonotype. CDR3 DNA sequence: TGCGCCAGCAGCGACGTAGGGTCGGGGACTGAAGCTTTCTTT. Protein product: CASSDVGSGTEAFF. The chain carries TRBV5-1 and TRBJ1-1, with D unclear. The CDR3 is 14 residues long. Trimming pared 4 bases from V and 5 bases from J, leaving 15 bases between. Germline V CDR1 and CDR2: SGHRS, YFSETQ.

The CDR3 reads CASSFPHWGSYNEQFF. DNA for the CDR3: TGTGCCAGCAGCTTCCCTCACTGGGGCTCCTACAATGAGCAGTTCTTC. V usage is TRBV7-9 and J usage is TRBJ2-1; no clear D gene. With 3 bases removed from V and 0 bases from J, the gap between germline ends came to 12 bases. CDR1 and CDR2 from the germline V gene are SEHNR and FQNEAQ (reference sequence). CDR3 size: 16 residues.

The chain couples TRBV9 to TRBJ2-7; 7 nucleotides agree with TRBD2. In germline, CDR1 is SGDLS, CDR2 YYNGEE. This CDR3 contains 16 residues. The V gene end was trimmed by 3 bases and the J gene end by 5 bases; junction bases not matched to a gene: 14. The CDR3 spells CASSARLAVGQNEQYF. The CDR3 nucleotides are TGTGCCAGCAGCGCCAGACTAGCCGTAGGACAAAACGAGCAGTACTTC.

There are many counts of this clonotype. V usage is TRBV5-6 and J usage is TRBJ2-3; D gene ambiguous. The V end was cut by 4 bases, the J end by 0 bases, with 15 bases between. CDR1 is SGHDT, CDR2 YYEEEE, per germline. The CDR3 totals 16 residues. Written as DNA, the CDR3 is TGTGCCAGCAGCCGACCTTCAGGCACTAGCACAGATACGCAGTATTTT. This sequence encodes CASSRPSGTSTDTQYF.

The table lists this clonotype with many counts. The gene calls are TRBV20-1 and TRBJ2-7; 7 bases are a match to TRBD1. Germline loops: CDR1 DFQATT, CDR2 SNEGSKA (reference sequence). V dropped 6 bases and J dropped 6; count of bases not matched to a gene: 11. The CDR3 length is 13 residues. The CDR3 DNA sequence: TGCAGTGCCCCTAAGGGGGCTGTTTCCGAGCAGTACTTC. Protein product: CSAPKGAVSEQYF.

This chain joins TRBV5-1 and TRBJ1-4; 7 bases agree with TRBD1. Looked up from germline, CDR1 is SGHRS and CDR2 is YFSETQ. The CDR3 has 16 amino acids. The V segment lost 4 bases and the J segment 8 bases; nucleotides outside the gene matches: 14. CDR3 loop: CASSARQGVREEKLFF. CDR3 sequence (DNA): TGCGCCAGCAGCGCCCGACAGGGAGTGAGAGAAGAAAAACTGTTTTTT.

This clonotype was recorded at least ten times. The chain uses TRBV10-3 and TRBJ1-5; D is unresolved. Germline V gene lookup returns CDR1 ENHRY and CDR2 SYGVKD. This CDR3 contains 13 residues. V lost 2 bases to trimming and J lost 3 bases, with 5 bases between them. The CDR3 DNA is TGTGCCATCAGTGAGGGGTTCAATCAGCCCCAGCATTTT. As protein: CAISEGFNQPQHF.

The J gene is TRBJ2-3, the V gene TRBV11-2; no definite D call. Germline V gives CDR1 SGHAT, CDR2 FQNNGV. This CDR3 spans 14 amino acids. Between the trimmed V and J ends, which lost 2 bases and 2 bases, there was a span of 8 bases. Here the CDR3 reads CASSLWTLTDTQYF. As DNA, the CDR3 is TGTGCCAGCAGCTTATGGACCCTCACAGATACGCAGTATTTT.

In its sample, this clonotype was seen many times. The chain has TRBV12-3 or TRBV12-4 and TRBJ2-2; 13 positions match TRBD2. This CDR3 comprises 16 residues. V dropped 11 bases and J dropped 2; count of bases not matched to a gene: 8. CDR3 region: CAWTSGSIRNTGELFF. CDR3 DNA sequence: TGTGCCTGGACTAGCGGGAGTATTAGAAACACCGGGGAGCTGTTTTTT.

This clonotype was seen many times. The chain links TRBV7-8 to TRBJ2-3, with 7 bases fitting TRBD2. V lost 4 bases, J lost 3 bases, and 4 bases stayed unmatched. Germline V gene data show CDR1 as SGHVS and CDR2 as FQNEAQ. This CDR3 has 14 amino acids. The CDR3 here is CASSWGGRTDTQYF. DNA of the CDR3: TGTGCCAGCAGCTGGGGAGGGAGAACAGATACGCAGTATTTT. Using reference TRBV7-8 and TRBJ2-3 for the parts outside the CDR3, the full variable domain is GAGVSQSPRYKVAKRGQDVALRCDPISGHVSLFWYQQALGQGPEFLTYFQNEAQLDKSGLPSDRFFAERPEGSVSTLKIQRTQQEDSAVYLCASSWGGRTDTQYFGPGTRLTVL.